This T cell receptor (beta chain) was sequenced in a study of T cells in narcolepsy. The data were produced by immunoSEQ multiplex PCR, yet TCRdb's version contains in-frame clones alone and is incomplete. This repertoire shows 25,000 to 35,000 clones, approximately 85% found once; its top ten account for more than 0.9%. The germline V gene has CDR1 SGHDT and CDR2 YYEEEE. Trimming shortened V by 0 bases and J by 3 bases, and 12 bases separated the two germline ends. The CDR3 runs 15 residues. V is TRBV5-6 and J is TRBJ1-2, with D uncertain. The TCR originated in a human donor with narcolepsy. The sequencing sample was made of CD45RA- memory CD4+ T cells from PBMCs. DNA of the CDR3: TGTGCCAGCAGCTTGGGGGGTACGCCATACTATGGCTACACCTTC. Amino acids: CASSLGGTPYYGYTF.